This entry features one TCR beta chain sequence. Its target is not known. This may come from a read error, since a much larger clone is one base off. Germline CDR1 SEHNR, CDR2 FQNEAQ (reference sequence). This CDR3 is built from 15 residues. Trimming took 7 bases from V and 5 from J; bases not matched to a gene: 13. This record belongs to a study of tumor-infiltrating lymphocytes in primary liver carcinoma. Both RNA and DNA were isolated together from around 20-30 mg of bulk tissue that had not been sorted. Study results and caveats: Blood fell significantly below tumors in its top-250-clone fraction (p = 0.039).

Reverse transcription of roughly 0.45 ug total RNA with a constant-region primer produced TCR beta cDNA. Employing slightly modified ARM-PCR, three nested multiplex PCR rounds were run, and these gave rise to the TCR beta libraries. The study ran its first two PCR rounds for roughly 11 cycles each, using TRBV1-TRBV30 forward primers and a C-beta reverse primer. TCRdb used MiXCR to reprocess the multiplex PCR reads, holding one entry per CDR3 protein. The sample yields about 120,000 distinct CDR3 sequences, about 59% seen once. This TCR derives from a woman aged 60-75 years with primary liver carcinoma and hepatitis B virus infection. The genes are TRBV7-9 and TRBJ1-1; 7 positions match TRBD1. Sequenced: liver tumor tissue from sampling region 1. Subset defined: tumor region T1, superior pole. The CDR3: CASNSTTGVGTEAFF. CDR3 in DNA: TGTGCCAGCAACTCGACTACAGGGGTGGGAACTGAAGCTTTCTTT.